This TCR beta chain was profiled in a study of T cell responses to AZD1222 COVID-19 vaccine. J gave up 6 bases and V 5 bases, and 6 bases lay outside the gene matches. From germline, CDR1 is SGHTA and CDR2 FQGTGA. The CDR3 runs to 15 residues. Notes on this clone: Antigen specificity is unknown.

General study findings and limits: Only a handful of AZD1222 recipients were seropositive at baseline. Repertoire sampling was restricted to post-peak T cell response timepoints. Clonal diversity may have been underestimated, and the donors were mostly white British, with more females than males. Reportedly, close to half of spike-specific TCRs are directed against unmutated variant regions.

This table comes from immunoSEQ multiplex PCR, and its TCRdb copy is limited to in-frame clones, with some not included. The sample lists around 150,000 clones, 80% to 95% occurring once. The TCR was taken from an adult who received the AZD1222 COVID-19 vaccine. Sample: peripheral blood, taken 28 days after the second AZD1222 dose. This chain uses TRBV7-3 with TRBJ2-1; 11 bases fit TRBD2. The CDR3 reads CASSITSGRGNEQFF. CDR3 DNA: TGTGCCAGCAGCATCACTAGCGGGAGAGGCAATGAGCAGTTCTTC.